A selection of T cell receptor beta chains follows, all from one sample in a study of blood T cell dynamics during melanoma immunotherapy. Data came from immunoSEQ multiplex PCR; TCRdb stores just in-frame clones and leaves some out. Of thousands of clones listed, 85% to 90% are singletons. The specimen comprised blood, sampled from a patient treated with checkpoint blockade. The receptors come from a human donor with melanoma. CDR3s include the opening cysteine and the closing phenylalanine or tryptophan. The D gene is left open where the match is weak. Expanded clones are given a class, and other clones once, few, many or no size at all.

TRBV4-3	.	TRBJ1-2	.	CASSQDNRAQPNYGYTF	TGCGCCAGCAGCCAAGATAACAGGGCTCAACCTAACTATGGCTACACCTTC
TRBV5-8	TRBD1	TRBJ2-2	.	CASSLETGGAGELFF	TGTGCCAGCAGCTTGGAGACAGGGGGGGCCGGGGAGCTGTTTTTT
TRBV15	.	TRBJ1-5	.	CATSRDRGKDQPQHF	TGTGCCACCAGCAGAGATCGGGGTAAGGATCAGCCCCAGCATTTT
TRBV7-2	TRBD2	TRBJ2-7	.	CASSLSSGGTYEQYF	TGTGCCAGCAGCTTATCTAGCGGGGGAACCTACGAGCAGTACTTC
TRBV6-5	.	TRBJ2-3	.	CASSYQRLADTQYF	TGTGCCAGCAGTTATCAAAGACTAGCAGATACGCAGTATTTT
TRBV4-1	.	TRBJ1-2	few	CASSQGPGADYGYTF	TGCGCCAGCAGCCAAGGGCCGGGGGCGGACTATGGCTACACCTTC
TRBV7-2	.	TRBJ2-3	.	CASSLEGEPNTDTQYF	TGTGCCAGCAGCCTTGAGGGGGAACCTAACACAGATACGCAGTATTTT
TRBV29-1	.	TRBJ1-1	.	CSVGGTTGNTEAFF	TGCAGCGTTGGAGGGACGACGGGGAACACTGAAGCTTTCTTT
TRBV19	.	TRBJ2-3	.	CAVVSTDTQYF	TGTGCCGTAGTTAGCACAGATACGCAGTATTTT
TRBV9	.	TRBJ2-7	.	CASSVAPQVSEQYF	TGTGCCAGCAGCGTAGCTCCACAGGTGAGCGAGCAGTACTTC
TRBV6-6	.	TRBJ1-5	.	CASSYTGNNQPQHF	TGTGCCAGCAGTTATACAGGGAACAATCAGCCCCAGCATTTT
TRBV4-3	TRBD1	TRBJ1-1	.	CASSQLPGQMNTEAFF	TGCGCCAGCAGCCAGTTACCGGGACAGATGAACACTGAAGCTTTCTTT
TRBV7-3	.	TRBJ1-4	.	CASSLGPNEKLFF	TGTGCCAGCAGCTTGGGACCTAATGAAAAACTGTTTTTT
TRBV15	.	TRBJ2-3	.	CASQARGRDTDTQYF	TGTGCCAGCCAGGCGAGGGGGCGGGACACAGATACGCAGTATTTT
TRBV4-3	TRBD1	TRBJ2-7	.	CASSQEYRDRGTKGQYF	TGCGCCAGCAGCCAAGAATACCGGGACAGGGGGACGAAGGGGCAGTACTTC
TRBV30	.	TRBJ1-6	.	CAWSVGQLLARNSPLHF	TGTGCCTGGAGTGTAGGTCAGCTCTTGGCCCGGAATTCACCCCTCCACTTT
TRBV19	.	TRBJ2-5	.	CASSLDIRTEQYF	TGTGCCAGCAGTCTGGACATCCGTACGGAGCAGTACTTC
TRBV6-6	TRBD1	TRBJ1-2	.	CASSPPGQGLGYTF	TGTGCCAGCAGTCCCCCGGGACAGGGACTCGGCTACACCTTC
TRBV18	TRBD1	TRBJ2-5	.	CASSLTGIVTLGSQETQYF	TGTGCCAGCTCACTGACAGGGATTGTAACCCTAGGGAGTCAAGAGACCCAGTACTTC
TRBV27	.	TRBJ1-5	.	CASSLSRNNQPQHF	TGTGCCAGCAGTTTATCCAGAAACAATCAGCCCCAGCATTTT
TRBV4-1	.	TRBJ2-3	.	CASKTGQFLTDTQYF	TGCGCCAGCAAAACAGGACAGTTTTTGACAGATACGCAGTATTTT
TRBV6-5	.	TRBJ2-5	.	CASSLTYIGQTQYF	TGTGCCAGCAGCCTGACCTACATAGGACAGACCCAGTACTTC
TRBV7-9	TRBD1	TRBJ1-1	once	CATRGGRRMNTEAFF	TGTGCCACCCGAGGGGGCCGCCGGATGAACACTGAAGCTTTCTTT
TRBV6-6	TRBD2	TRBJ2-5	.	CASSYGAGGGEQYF	TGTGCCAGCAGTTACGGTGCGGGGGGAGGGGAGCAGTACTTC
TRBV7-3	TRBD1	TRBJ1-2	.	CASSSPETGGGYTF	TGTGCCAGCAGCTCCCCCGAGACAGGGGGTGGCTACACCTTC
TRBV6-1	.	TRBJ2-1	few	CASSERRGEGYNEQFF	TGTGCCAGCAGTGAACGGAGGGGTGAGGGGTACAATGAGCAGTTCTTC
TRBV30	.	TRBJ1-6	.	CAWSMRGNSPLHF	TGTGCCTGGAGTATGAGGGGGAATTCACCCCTCCACTTT
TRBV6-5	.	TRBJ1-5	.	CASSESGVWQPQHF	TGTGCCAGCAGTGAGAGTGGGGTATGGCAGCCCCAGCATTTT
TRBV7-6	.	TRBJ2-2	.	CASSFSPGYNTGELFF	TGTGCCAGCAGCTTTAGTCCGGGATATAACACCGGGGAGCTGTTTTTT
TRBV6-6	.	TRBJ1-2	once	CASRLGTNYGYTF	TGTGCCTCCCGCCTGGGGACTAACTATGGCTACACCTTC
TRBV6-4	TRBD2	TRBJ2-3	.	CASSEAGGTDTQYF	TGTGCCAGCAGTGAAGCGGGGGGCACAGATACGCAGTATTTT
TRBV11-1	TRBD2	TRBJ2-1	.	CASSLLTSGGLSSYNEQFF	TGTGCCAGCAGCTTACTCACTAGCGGGGGGTTGAGCTCCTACAATGAGCAGTTCTTC
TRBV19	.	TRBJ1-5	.	CASSGAREGQPQHF	TGTGCCAGTAGTGGTGCCCGGGAGGGACAGCCCCAGCATTTT
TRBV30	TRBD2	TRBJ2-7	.	CAWSELAGGAYEQYF	TGTGCCTGGAGTGAGTTGGCGGGGGGGGCCTACGAGCAGTACTTC
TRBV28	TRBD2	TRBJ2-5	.	CASSFGGGPQETQYF	TGTGCCAGCAGTTTCGGCGGGGGGCCACAAGAGACCCAGTACTTC
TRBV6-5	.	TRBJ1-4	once	CASTQGSNEKLFF	TGTGCCAGCACACAGGGCAGTAATGAAAAACTGTTTTTT
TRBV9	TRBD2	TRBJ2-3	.	CASSVDTSGPYTDTQYF	TGTGCCAGCAGCGTAGATACTAGCGGGCCCTACACAGATACGCAGTATTTT
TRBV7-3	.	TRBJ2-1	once	CASSPQGQEYNEQFF	TGTGCCAGCAGCCCACAGGGCCAAGAATACAATGAGCAGTTCTTC